This T cell receptor beta chain was observed in a study of blood T cells in healthy people across ages. Together with a sample-barcoded 5' primer, a J-beta primer mix was included in a second PCR lasting about 7 to 12 cycles. A tag from a template-switch adaptor with 12 random nucleotides marked each cDNA molecule. Each CDR3 protein gets one entry after TCRdb re-called the 5' RACE reads with MiXCR. The table has roughly 1.4 million distinct CDR3 sequences, around 59% seen once. The study's findings and limits: Among long-lived donors, naive CD4+ cells were more numerous and diversity higher than in aged donors.

Regarding this clonotype: Its antigen is unknown.

This CDR3 spans 17 amino acids. Looked up from germline, CDR1 is MNHEY and CDR2 is SMNVEV (reference sequence). V shed 2 bases, J shed 4 bases, and the junction held 12 bases outside the gene matches. Sequenced sample: blood. The source of this sequence is a man aged 18-30 years in good health. V is TRBV27 and J is TRBJ2-5; 8 bases line up with TRBD2. CDR3 bases: TGTGCCAGCAGTTTACTCAGCCGAGCGGGGGCCTCAGAGACCCAGTACTTC. Its protein is CASSLLSRAGASETQYF.